The source of this T cell receptor (beta chain) is a study of cytomegalovirus exposure and HLA in healthy donors. On this clone: Its antigen is unidentified.

Study observations and caveats: Cytomegalovirus status was reportedly diagnosed by the classifier with high specificity and sensitivity. It was 160 or so TCR beta chains that were listed as cytomegalovirus-associated.

The CDR3 totals 17 residues. Germline CDR1 reads SGHTA; CDR2 reads FQGTGA. The ends were cut back, 4 bases at V and 0 bases at J, with 18 bases in the middle. Assay: immunoSEQ multiplex PCR; the TCRdb copy retains only in-frame clones and omits some. The sample carries around 70,000 clones, roughly 95% recorded once. Sequenced sample: PBMCs. The clonotype originates from a man aged 18 to 35 in good health and CMV-seronegative. The rearrangement joins TRBV7-3 to TRBJ1-1; D is perhaps TRBD1 (6 bases). The CDR3 reads CASSSYGPDSLNTEAFF. DNA for the CDR3: TGTGCCAGCAGCTCCTACGGACCGGACAGCTTGAACACTGAAGCTTTCTTT.